These 10 T cell receptor beta chains originate from one sample sequenced in a study of response to subunit inactivated influenza vaccine. Each CDR3 protein gets one entry after TCRdb re-called the RT-PCR reads with MiXCR. The profile shows some 600,000 distinct CDR3 sequences, 13% to 15% of them singletons. The specimen was PBMCs from blood, collected 14 days before vaccination. All receptors come from a man aged 45-65 years who received an inactivated influenza vaccine.

This clonotype has just a few counts. The J gene is TRBJ2-1, the V gene TRBV20-1, with 9 bases lining up with TRBD2. V shed 1 base, J shed 10 bases, and the junction held 11 bases outside the gene matches. Per germline, CDR1 DFQATT and CDR2 SNEGSKA (reference sequence). CDR3 length equals 15 residues. The CDR3 coding sequence is TGCAGTGCTAGAGTGCTCGGGACTAGCCAGTGGGAGCAGTTCTTC. As protein: CSARVLGTSQWEQFF.

This clonotype was counted only a few times. The rearrangement joins TRBV9 to TRBJ2-6, with D possibly being TRBD1 or TRBD2 (5 bases each). Germline CDR1 SGDLS, CDR2 YYNGEE. The V gene lost 3 bases and the J gene lost 2 bases, with 15 bases spanning the gap. The CDR3 runs to 17 residues. Here the CDR3 reads CASSGPGPWTGANVLTF. CDR3 in DNA: TGTGCCAGCAGCGGTCCGGGACCGTGGACTGGGGCCAACGTCCTGACTTTC.

The gene calls are TRBV4-1 and TRBJ1-2, with 7 bases identical to TRBD1. The V gene end was trimmed by 5 bases and the J gene end by 3 bases; junction bases not matched to a gene: 6. Germline V gives CDR1 MGHRA, CDR2 YSYEKL. The CDR3 runs to 14 residues. The CDR3, as DNA: TGCGCCAGCAGCGCAGTCGGACAGGACTATGGCTACACCTTC. It encodes CASSAVGQDYGYTF.

This clonotype was detected a few times. The rearrangement joins TRBV25-1 to TRBJ2-1; 8 bases line up with TRBD2. The junction had 15 bases not matched to a gene; V was cut back by 2 bases and J by 6 bases. The CDR3 has 18 amino acids. Germline V gene lookup returns CDR1 MGHDK and CDR2 SYGVNS. For the CDR3, the DNA is TGTGCCAGCAGTGAACCACCTAGAACTAGCGGACAAGGCAATGAGCAGTTCTTC. Its translation is CASSEPPRTSGQGNEQFF.

V is TRBV18 and J is TRBJ2-1, with D perhaps TRBD1 or TRBD2 (6 bases each). V was clipped by 1 base and J by 2 bases, with 15 bases between them. CDR3 length: 17 amino acids. Germline CDR1 is KGHSH and CDR2 is LQKENI. The DNA of the CDR3 is TGTGCCAGCTCACCACGAGACGGGGGCGGTACCTACAATGAGCAGTTCTTC. Translating gives CASSPRDGGGTYNEQFF.

This clonotype was picked up a small number of times. The rearrangement uses TRBV2 and TRBJ2-5, with 8 bases identical to TRBD2. The CDR3 has 16 residues. Germline V gene lookup returns CDR1 SNHLY and CDR2 FYNNEI. The trim removed 6 bases at V and 0 bases at J, leaving 9 bases unmatched. The CDR3 coding sequence is TGTGCCAGCAGCTTTCGAAGTAGCGGGGACCAAGAGACCCAGTACTTC. Translation gives CASSFRSSGDQETQYF.

The gene calls are TRBV12-3 or TRBV12-4 and TRBJ1-1, with TRBD1 identical over 7 bases. The trim removed 1 base at V and 4 bases at J, leaving 6 bases unmatched. This CDR3 region has 15 residues. CDR3 sequence reads: CASSLGYQGGTEAFF. The CDR3 bases are TGTGCCAGCAGTTTAGGGTATCAGGGGGGCACTGAAGCTTTCTTT.

The V and J genes are TRBV5-1 and TRBJ2-1, with no clear D. V lost 7 bases and J 6 bases, leaving 14 bases between the germline ends. Germline CDR1 reads SGHRS; CDR2 reads YFSETQ. The CDR3 extends over 13 amino acids. In nucleotides, the CDR3 is TGCGCCAGCTCCCAGTCCCCCTCCAATGAGCAGTTCTTC. Its protein is CASSQSPSNEQFF.

V and J are TRBV5-1 and TRBJ2-7; D tentatively fits TRBD1 or TRBD2 (5 bases each). The CDR3 is made up of 16 amino acids. CDR1 SGHRS and CDR2 YFSETQ come from the germline V gene. The V and J ends lost 0 bases and 2 bases respectively, with 15 bases between them. CDR3 bases: TGCGCCAGCAGCTTGGTTATGGGACGGAGAGCCTACGAGCAGTACTTC. Translated, it gives CASSLVMGRRAYEQYF.

V gene TRBV29-1 combines with J gene TRBJ2-3; 9 positions match TRBD1. The CDR3 has 15 residues. Germline CDR1 is SQVTM and CDR2 is ANQGSEA. Losses at the gene ends were 7 bases for V and 7 bases for J; bases not matched to a gene: 15. The CDR3 nucleotides are TGCAGCGCCGAGCCTCGGACAGGGGTGCAAAATACGCAGTATTTT. As protein: CSAEPRTGVQNTQYF.